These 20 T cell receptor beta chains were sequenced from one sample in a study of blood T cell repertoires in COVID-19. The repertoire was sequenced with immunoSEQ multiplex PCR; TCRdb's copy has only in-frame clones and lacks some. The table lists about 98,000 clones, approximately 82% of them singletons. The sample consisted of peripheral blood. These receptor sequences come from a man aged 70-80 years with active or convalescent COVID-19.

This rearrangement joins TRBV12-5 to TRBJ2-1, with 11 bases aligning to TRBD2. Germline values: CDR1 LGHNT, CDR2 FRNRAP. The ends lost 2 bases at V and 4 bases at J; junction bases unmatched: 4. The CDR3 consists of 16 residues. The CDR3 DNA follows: TGTGCTAGTGGTTTGTCTAGCGGGGGGTCGTACAATGAGCAGTTCTTC. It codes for CASGLSSGGSYNEQFF.

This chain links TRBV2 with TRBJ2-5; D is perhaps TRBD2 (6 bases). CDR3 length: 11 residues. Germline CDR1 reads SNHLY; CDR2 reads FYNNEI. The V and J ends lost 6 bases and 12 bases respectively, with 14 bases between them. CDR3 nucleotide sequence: TGTGCCAGCAGGGCTTCTAGCGAAAAGTACTTC. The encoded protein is CASRASSEKYF.

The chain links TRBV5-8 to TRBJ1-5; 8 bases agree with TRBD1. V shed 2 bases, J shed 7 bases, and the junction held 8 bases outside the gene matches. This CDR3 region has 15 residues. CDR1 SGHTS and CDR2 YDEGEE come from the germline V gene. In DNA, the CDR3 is TGTGCCAGCAGCTTACAGGGGGGAGGCGACCAGCCCCAGCATTTT. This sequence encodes CASSLQGGGDQPQHF.

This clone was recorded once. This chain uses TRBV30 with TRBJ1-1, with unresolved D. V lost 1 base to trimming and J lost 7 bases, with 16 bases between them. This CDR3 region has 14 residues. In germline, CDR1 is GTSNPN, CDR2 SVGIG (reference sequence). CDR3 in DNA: TGTGCCTGGAGTGAGGGAGCCCACGACCGTGAAGCTTTCTTT. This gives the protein CAWSEGAHDREAFF.

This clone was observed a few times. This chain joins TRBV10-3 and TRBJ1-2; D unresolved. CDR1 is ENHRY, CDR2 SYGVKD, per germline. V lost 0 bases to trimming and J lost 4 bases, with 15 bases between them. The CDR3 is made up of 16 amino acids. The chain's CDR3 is CAISESSGFESYGYTF. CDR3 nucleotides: TGTGCCATCAGTGAGTCTTCGGGATTCGAGAGCTATGGCTACACCTTC.

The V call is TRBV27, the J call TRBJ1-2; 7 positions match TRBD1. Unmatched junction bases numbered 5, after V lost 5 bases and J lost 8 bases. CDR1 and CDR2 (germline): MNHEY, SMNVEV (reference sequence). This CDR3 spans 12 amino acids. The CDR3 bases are TGTGCCAGCAGTACAGGGGTCGGAGGCTACACCTTC. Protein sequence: CASSTGVGGYTF.

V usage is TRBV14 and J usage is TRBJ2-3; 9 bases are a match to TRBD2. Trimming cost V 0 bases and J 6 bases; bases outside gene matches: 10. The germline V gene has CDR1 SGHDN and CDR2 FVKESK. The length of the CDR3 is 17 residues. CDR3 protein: CASSQEGGSGGWDTQYF. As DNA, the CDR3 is TGTGCCAGCAGCCAAGAAGGGGGTAGCGGGGGCTGGGATACGCAGTATTTT.

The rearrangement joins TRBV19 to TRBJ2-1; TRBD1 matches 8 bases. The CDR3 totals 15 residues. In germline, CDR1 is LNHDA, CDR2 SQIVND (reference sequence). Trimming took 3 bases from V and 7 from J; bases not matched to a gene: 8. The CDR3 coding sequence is TGTGCCAGTAGTATTGGACAGGGTTCGTTGAATGAGCAGTTCTTC. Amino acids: CASSIGQGSLNEQFF.

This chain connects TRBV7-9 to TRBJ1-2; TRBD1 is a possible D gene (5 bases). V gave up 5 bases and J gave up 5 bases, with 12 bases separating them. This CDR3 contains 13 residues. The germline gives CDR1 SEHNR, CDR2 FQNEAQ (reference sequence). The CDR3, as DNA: TGTGCCAGCAGCGTCCCGGGGGTTTATGGCTACACCTTC. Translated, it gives CASSVPGVYGYTF.

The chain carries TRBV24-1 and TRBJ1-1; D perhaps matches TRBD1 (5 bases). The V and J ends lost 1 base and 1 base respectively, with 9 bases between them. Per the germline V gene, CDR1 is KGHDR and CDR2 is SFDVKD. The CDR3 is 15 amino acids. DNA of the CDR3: TGTGCCACCAGTGATTTCAGCAGGGCGAACACTGAAGCTTTCTTT. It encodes CATSDFSRANTEAFF.

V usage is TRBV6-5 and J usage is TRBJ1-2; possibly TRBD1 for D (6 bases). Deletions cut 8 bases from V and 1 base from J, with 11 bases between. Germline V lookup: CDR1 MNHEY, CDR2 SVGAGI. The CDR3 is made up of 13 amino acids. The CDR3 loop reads CASRTGINYGYTF. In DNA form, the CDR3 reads TGTGCCAGCCGAACAGGGATTAACTATGGCTACACCTTC.

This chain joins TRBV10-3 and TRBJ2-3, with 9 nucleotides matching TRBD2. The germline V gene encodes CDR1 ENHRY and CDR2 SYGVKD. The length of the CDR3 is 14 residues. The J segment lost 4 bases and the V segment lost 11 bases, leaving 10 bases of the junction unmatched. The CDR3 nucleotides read TGTGCCGGGCGGGGGGGACCGGCGGCAGATACGCAGTATTTT. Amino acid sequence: CAGRGGPAADTQYF.

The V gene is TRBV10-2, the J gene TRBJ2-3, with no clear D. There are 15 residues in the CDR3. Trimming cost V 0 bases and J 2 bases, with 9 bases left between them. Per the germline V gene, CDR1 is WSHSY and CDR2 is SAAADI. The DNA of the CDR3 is TGCGCCAGCAGTGAGTCCAGCGTAACCACAGATACGCAGTATTTT. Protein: CASSESSVTTDTQYF.

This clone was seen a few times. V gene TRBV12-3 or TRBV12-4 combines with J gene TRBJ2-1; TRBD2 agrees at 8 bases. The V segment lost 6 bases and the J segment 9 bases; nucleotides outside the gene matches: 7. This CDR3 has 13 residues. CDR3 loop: CASSLSTSVEQFF. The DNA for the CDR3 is TGTGCCAGCAGCCTATCGACTAGCGTTGAGCAGTTCTTC.

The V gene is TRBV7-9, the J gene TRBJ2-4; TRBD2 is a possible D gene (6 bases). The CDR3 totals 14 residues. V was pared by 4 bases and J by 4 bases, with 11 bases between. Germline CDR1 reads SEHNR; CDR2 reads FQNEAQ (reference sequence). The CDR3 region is CASSSAGLKNIQYF. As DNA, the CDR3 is TGTGCCAGCAGCTCCGCGGGACTGAAAAACATTCAGTACTTC.

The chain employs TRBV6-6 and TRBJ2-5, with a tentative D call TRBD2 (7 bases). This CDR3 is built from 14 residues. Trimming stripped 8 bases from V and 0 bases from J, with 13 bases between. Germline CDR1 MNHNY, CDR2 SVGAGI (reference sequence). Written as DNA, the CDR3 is TGTGCCAGCTCGAGGGGGGGGGACCAAGAGACCCAGTACTTC. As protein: CASSRGGDQETQYF.

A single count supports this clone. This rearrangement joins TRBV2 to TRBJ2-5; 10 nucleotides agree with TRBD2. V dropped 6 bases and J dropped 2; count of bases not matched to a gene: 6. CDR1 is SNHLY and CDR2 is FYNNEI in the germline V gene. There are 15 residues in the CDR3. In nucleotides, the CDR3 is TGTGCCAGCAGACTGACTAGCGGGCCTCAAGAGACCCAGTACTTC. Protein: CASRLTSGPQETQYF.

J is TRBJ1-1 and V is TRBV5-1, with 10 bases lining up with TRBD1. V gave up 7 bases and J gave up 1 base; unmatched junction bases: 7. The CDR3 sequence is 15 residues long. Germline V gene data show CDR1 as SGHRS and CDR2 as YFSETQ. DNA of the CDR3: TGCGCCAGCGCCCGACAGGGGGCGCCGAACACTGAAGCTTTCTTT. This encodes CASARQGAPNTEAFF.

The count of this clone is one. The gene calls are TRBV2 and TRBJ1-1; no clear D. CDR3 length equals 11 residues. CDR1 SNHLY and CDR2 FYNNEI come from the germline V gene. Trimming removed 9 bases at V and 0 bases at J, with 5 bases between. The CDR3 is CARSMNTEAFF. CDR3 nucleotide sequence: TGTGCCAGGTCCATGAACACTGAAGCTTTCTTT. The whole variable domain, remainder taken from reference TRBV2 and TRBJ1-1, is EPEVTQTPSHQVTQMGQEVILRCVPISNHLYFYWYRQILGQKVEFLVSFYNNEISEKSEIFDDQFSVERPDGSNFTLKIRSTKLEDSAMYFCARSMNTEAFFGQGTRLTVV.

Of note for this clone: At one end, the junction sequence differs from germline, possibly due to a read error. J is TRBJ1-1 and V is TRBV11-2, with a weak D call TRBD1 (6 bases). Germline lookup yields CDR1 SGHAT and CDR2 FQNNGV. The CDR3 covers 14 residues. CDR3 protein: CASSLDRLKTEAFF. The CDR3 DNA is TGTGCCAGCAGCTTGGACAGATTGAAGACTGAAGCTTTCTTT.